This T cell receptor (beta chain) came from a study of cytomegalovirus exposure and HLA in healthy donors (dated by TCRdb to 2016 to 2017). About the full investigation: According to an earlier analysis of several hundred of the donors, some 180 million T cells yielded roughly 100 million unique TCR beta sequences and around 280 Gb of sequence data. An early release that covered some 640 HLA-typed donors contained about 300 gigabases of sequencing data and roughly 84 million unique TCR sequences. Of the 300 to 500 genotyped donors, 70% to 90% were placed in the genetic ancestry cluster associated with self-reported Caucasian donors. The aim of the study was to test whether cataloging public T cell receptors could identify signatures of past pathogen exposure. The study profiled the T cell repertoires of hundreds of subjects by immunosequencing and related them to cytomegalovirus serostatus. A separate validation cohort of roughly 110 different subjects was used in addition to the roughly 670-subject first cohort. The study combined high-throughput TCR immunosequencing, statistical association of individual TCRs with disease status, and machine learning to predict cytomegalovirus infection status. To study patterns of TCR occurrence, a later analysis re-analyzed previously published TCR beta repertoires from several hundred donors and added high-resolution HLA genotyping. In the later analysis, no new phenotypic data were used to find candidate immune exposures; instead, reliance was placed on TCR beta sequences and their occurrence across donors. An earlier analysis of nearly 600 of the donors applied high-throughput TCR beta sequencing to assess whether each TCR beta V gene segment acted as functional or pseudogenic. Alongside the repertoire data, information on donor age, sex, ethnicity and CMV serostatus was compiled. In a later genetic analysis, genome-wide SNP genotypes for about 55% of the roughly 700 donors were used, and that subset was treated as a discovery cohort. All discovery cohort repertoires had been generated using a single sequencing platform. HLA typing included class I and class II loci at four-digit resolution. The number of donors typed differed by locus, with about 629-630 for A, B, C, DRB1 and DQB1, around 500 for DQA1, 606 for DPA1, and around 450 for DPB1. Roughly five DR-DQ haplotypes were handled as single units for association and clustering because linkage in the cohort was strong. Among almost 400 genotyped donors of the cohort, an average of about 240,000 unique TCR beta nucleotide sequences were sequenced per donor, roughly 20% of them non-productive. Overall study results and their limits: Three of the identified cytomegalovirus-associated TCR beta chains were confirmed in vitro to be specific for cytomegalovirus antigens. Compared with the roughly 700-donor mean, donors in an Asian-associated ancestry cluster had fewer N-insertions in productive TCRs, according to a later genetic analysis. Most TCR sequences were seen in very few donors, while some public TCRs were found in many individuals. A further reported finding was that TCR beta sequences accurately predicted the HLA-A and HLA-B alleles for most subjects in the first cohort. Roughly uniform sequencing depth across donors was assumed in presence/absence analyses, although this assumption may not hold. In a later analysis, several top co-occurrence clusters were reported to appear linked to parvovirus B19, influenza, CMV and Epstein-Barr virus. HLA typing was unavailable for some donors at each locus, so association tests used only the typed subset. A later analysis associated 15,000 to 20,000 TCR beta sequences with specific HLA alleles at a false discovery rate of 0.05. In both the original and validation cohorts, the classifier was reported to diagnose cytomegalovirus status with high specificity and sensitivity. In a later analysis, the rate of TCR association differed among HLA loci, with DRB1 alleles having the most associated TCRs and HLA-C alleles having the fewest. Only TCR beta chains were sequenced in this cohort, and the absence of alpha or paired-chain data limited detectable features. Because counts were too low, seventeen rarely observed V segments, including chromosome 9 orphons, were excluded from the earlier analysis of 587 of the donors. An earlier analysis of 587 of the donors showed that most TCR beta V segments appeared in productive rearrangements either about 90% or about 30% of the time, which broadly matched IMGT annotations. Immune exposure information for the cohort was limited to CMV serostatus. A later analysis found that HLA-associated TCR beta chains were more clonally expanded and had lower generation probabilities than equally common non-associated chains. Strong co-occurrence of HLA alleles, especially DR and DQ, made assigning TCR associations to individual alleles difficult. It was suggested by the authors that the approach could potentially be generalized to other disease states and immunological phenotypes. Linkage disequilibrium might explain the correlated functional status among segregating V segments, but an unknown experimental factor could not be excluded. The study gave a list of around 170 TCR beta chains associated with cytomegalovirus. According to a later analysis, most CMV-associated TCR beta chains appeared to be HLA-restricted, and the HLA associations seemed to be driven largely by CMV exposure. The 87-base-pair reads could not distinguish some IMGT-functional V segments, including TRBV6-2 and TRBV6-3, so those segments were excluded. A cluster of highly shared sequence variants was judged likely to be a technical artifact of the sequencing pipeline. V-gene and J-gene trimming of TCR beta chains was associated with a missense DCLRE1C variant in a later genetic analysis, and the association was replicated in an independent cohort.

Concerning this clone itself: The target of this receptor is not known. Base qualities are not provided; no much larger clone lies one nucleotide away.

Library generation was performed with the immunoSEQ multiplex PCR assay. The multiplex PCR relied on a mix of 60 forward primers for TCR Vbeta segments and 13 reverse primers for TCR Jbeta segments. Amplification of the CDR3 region of rearranged TCR beta genes was performed with a multiplex PCR assay on genomic DNA. Amplified TCR beta libraries were sequenced as 87-base-pair reads on the Illumina HiSeq System. The authors' analysis ran thus. A later analysis counted about 80 million unique TCR beta chains across the 650 to 700 repertoires, and around 9.9 million of these chains were shared by at least two donors. Raw reads were error-corrected and collapsed into unique sequences with a nearest-neighbor algorithm that merged closely related sequences to remove PCR and sequencing errors. To assign V, D and J gene segments, CDR3 sequences were aligned to IMGT reference sequences. Each retained sequence needed at least a six-nucleotide match to both a V gene segment and a J gene segment. Rearrangements were called productive when the CDR3 lacked stop codons and stayed in frame with V and J; all others were non-productive. Following IMGT convention, CDR3 was defined as the stretch from the second conserved V-encoded cysteine to the conserved J-encoded phenylalanine. The earlier analysis of about 590 of the donors excluded sequences that lacked an unambiguous match to a single V gene segment. In an earlier analysis of roughly 600 of the donors, a V segment was called functional when productive rearrangements were above 56.7%, and segregating when the standard deviation between donors exceeded 5%. To diagnose cytomegalovirus status from the catalog of TCR beta chain sequences, a statistical classification framework was built. In a later analysis, TCR nucleotide sequences were compared against IMGT/GENE-DB human TR gene sequences so that V and J genes could be assigned. A later analysis assigned CDR3 sequences and most-parsimonious VDJ recombination scenarios with the TCRdist pipeline. In a later analysis, every TCR beta chain was defined by the combination of its CDR3 amino acid sequence and its V-gene family, and reads without a unique V-gene family were dropped. As a way to deal with suspected cross-contamination and a sequencing artifact, a later analysis dropped 640 or so nucleotide sequences that were highly shared and had low generation probability. A later analysis calculated a clonal expansion index for each public chain from normalized within-repertoire ranks of inferred template counts. Generation probabilities in a later analysis came from a VDJ recombination model fitted to out-of-frame rearrangements, and those results were checked against IGoR. A later analysis scored TCR-TCR, TCR-HLA and TCR-CMV co-occurrence with hypergeometric tests, applying a repertoire-size bias correction to TCR pairs. In a later analysis, false discovery rates were estimated by permuting HLA or CMV assignments 20 times. A later analysis grouped co-occurring TCRs with DBSCAN, adding TCRdist sequence similarity when clustering within HLA-allele-positive subsets. For co-occurrence clustering, repertoires with fewer than 30,000 or more than 120,000 public chains were excluded, along with 5 or 6 repertoires with anomalous nucleotide sharing. TCRdb provides this immuneACCESS table in a form limited to in-frame rearrangements. Some clones are lacking; in checked studies, under half of them reflect an unresolved V gene, and why the rest are absent is not known. That table supplies the V and J calls and clone size; D and trimming were determined from the DNA. The sample has about 170,000 clones on record, 75% to 80% of them singletons. The top ten clonotypes cover about 0.93% of the sample.

V and J lose 0 bases and 0 bases, and a span of 16 bases separates them. CDR1 and CDR2 are read off the germline V gene as SGHDT and YYEEEE. The CDR3 goes from the cysteine to the phenylalanine over 19 residues. The retained sequence is limited to the CDR3, 57 bases, with the frame set at the first base. The cohort comprised hundreds of healthy bone marrow donors. All cohort members were sampled while nominally healthy, although unrecorded immune exposures were likely present. The donor tested CMV seropositive, placing the donor among the roughly 300 seropositive members of the cohort. A peripheral blood sample was collected from each donor, and TCR beta sequencing was performed on peripheral blood mononuclear cells. Genomic DNA was extracted from the blood cell samples with the Qiagen DNeasy Blood Extraction Kit.

The sample consisted of PBMCs. The receptor was isolated from a woman aged 45 to 65 in good health and CMV-seropositive. The rearrangement combines TRBV5-6 with TRBJ2-6; TRBD2 could be the D gene, as 6 bases match. The DNA is as follows: TGTGCCAGCAGCTTGGCAGGAGGCGGGGCCTGCTCTGGGGCCAACGTCCTGACTTTC. This translates into CASSLAGGGACSGANVLTF.